The 19 T cell receptor beta chains below all came from one sample that was sequenced in a study of control samples from healthy donors and cancer patients. Only in-frame clones appear in the TCRdb table, and some are missing; sequencing was by immunoSEQ multiplex PCR. The profile shows tens of thousands of clones, approximately 87% of them singletons. Sequencing was performed on PBMCs. These receptor sequences come from a woman aged 45-60 years with head and neck cancer.

The gene calls are TRBV4-1 and TRBJ1-4, with TRBD1 matching over 7 bases. CDR1 and CDR2 from the germline V gene are MGHRA and YSYEKL. J gave up 6 bases and V 3 bases, and 10 bases lay outside the gene matches. The CDR3 consists of 16 residues. The CDR3 DNA follows: TGCGCCAGCAGCCAGGGACAGAGTATAAGGGATGAAAAACTGTTTTTT. As protein: CASSQGQSIRDEKLFF.

V and J are TRBV7-3 and TRBJ1-2; 7 bases are a match to TRBD1. The CDR3 covers 13 residues. CDR1 and CDR2 from the germline V gene are SGHTA and FQGTGA. V was clipped by 2 bases and J by 7 bases; unmatched bases: 4. CDR3 amino acids: CASSLPQGIGYTF. The CDR3 DNA is TGTGCCAGCAGCTTACCACAGGGGATTGGCTACACCTTC.

The rearrangement links TRBV30 to TRBJ2-1; D is undetermined. This CDR3 has 14 residues. Germline values: CDR1 GTSNPN, CDR2 SVGIG (reference sequence). The ends were cut back, 0 bases at V and 8 bases at J, with 14 bases in the middle. CDR3 DNA: TGTGCCTGGAGTGTCGACCAGGTGGTTGATGAGCAGTTCTTC. It specifies CAWSVDQVVDEQFF. Using reference TRBV30 and TRBJ2-1 for the parts outside the CDR3, the full variable domain is SQTIHQWPATLVQPVGSPLSLECTVEGTSNPNLYWYRQAAGRGLQLLFYSVGIGQISSEVPQNLSASRPQDRQFILSSKKLLLSDSGFYLCAWSVDQVVDEQFFGPGTRLTVL.

CDR3 in DNA: TGTGCCAGCAGCCCTCCAATCAAGGGACAGGGGGTACAAGATAATTCACCCCTCCACTTT. Translated, it gives CASSPPIKGQGVQDNSPLHF. The V and J genes are TRBV21-1 and TRBJ1-6; the table's D call, TRBD1, was not checked against the DNA. TRBV21-1 corresponds to a pseudogene. The CDR3 covers 20 residues.

The rearrangement links TRBV6-5 to TRBJ2-7; D could derive from TRBD1 or TRBD2 (5 bases each). CDR3 size: 14 residues. Deletions cut 5 bases from V and 5 bases from J, with 16 bases between. Germline assignment: CDR1 MNHEY and CDR2 SVGAGI. As DNA, the CDR3 is TGTGCCAGCAGTCCACGGGACGGACGGAACGAGCAGTACTTC. Its translation: CASSPRDGRNEQYF.

V gene TRBV10-3 combines with J gene TRBJ1-2; possibly TRBD1 for D (6 bases). V dropped 10 bases and J dropped 9 bases, with 21 bases sitting between them. CDR3 length: 13 residues. Germline V gene lookup returns CDR1 ENHRY and CDR2 SYGVKD. CDR3: CATHDGQRGSYTF. The CDR3 nucleotides read TGTGCCACCCACGATGGACAGCGTGGGAGCTACACCTTC.

The chain recombines TRBV15 with TRBJ1-1; D is perhaps TRBD1 (5 bases). V dropped 8 bases and J dropped 5 bases, with 24 bases sitting between them. Germline V gene lookup returns CDR1 LNHNV and CDR2 YYDKDF (reference sequence). The CDR3 length is 16 residues. As DNA, the CDR3 is TGTGCCACCGAAAGCGACAGAAGACTACGGGGAACTGAAGCTTTCTTT. Translated, it gives CATESDRRLRGTEAFF.

This chain connects TRBV6-2 or TRBV6-3 to TRBJ1-5; D is unclear. Germline CDR1 MNHEY, CDR2 SVGEGT. The CDR3 has 14 residues. Between the trimmed V and J ends, which lost 2 bases and 3 bases, there was a span of 8 bases. CDR3 loop: CASSYTRDNQPQHF. CDR3 bases: TGTGCCAGCAGTTACACGAGGGACAATCAGCCCCAGCATTTT.

This clone came up many times. J is TRBJ1-2 and V is TRBV7-2, with D possibly being TRBD1 (5 bases). The CDR3 contains 15 residues. Germline CDR1 and CDR2: SGHTA and FQGNSA. V was pared by 4 bases and J by 3 bases, with 15 bases between. CDR3: CASSSGTGRDYGYTF. CDR3 bases: TGTGCCAGCAGCTCCGGGACCGGTCGGGACTATGGCTACACCTTC.

The rearrangement uses TRBV4-1 and TRBJ1-6; D is unresolved. This CDR3 is 18 amino acids long. The germline gives CDR1 MGHRA, CDR2 YSYEKL. The germline V and J ends were trimmed by 0 bases and 7 bases, with 19 bases remaining between them. CDR3 amino acids: CASSQDTHAAVQNSPLHF. CDR3 in DNA: TGCGCCAGCAGCCAAGATACACATGCGGCTGTTCAGAATTCACCCCTCCACTTT.

The chain recombines TRBV6-2 or TRBV6-3 with TRBJ2-1; tentatively, D is TRBD1 or TRBD2 (6 bases each). The CDR3 sequence is 15 residues long. From germline, CDR1 is MNHEY and CDR2 SVGEGT. Trimming removed 4 bases from V and 4 bases from J, with 14 bases in between. Here the CDR3 DNA reads TGTGCCAGCAGTTCCCCGGGGGCCCCATACAATGAGCAGTTCTTC. It codes for CASSSPGAPYNEQFF.

This clone was recorded only once. The V call is TRBV28, the J call TRBJ1-2, with TRBD1 as a possible D gene (6 bases). In germline, CDR1 is MDHEN, CDR2 SYDVKM. The CDR3 consists of 13 residues. Trimming took off 3 bases at V and 8 bases at J, with 13 bases between the two ends. CDR3 loop: CASSFQGREGYTF. CDR3 nucleotide sequence: TGTGCCAGCAGTTTTCAGGGGCGCGAGGGCTACACCTTC.

A single count supports this clone. The chain uses TRBV19 and TRBJ2-1; 7 nucleotides agree with TRBD2. The germline gives CDR1 LNHDA, CDR2 SQIVND (reference sequence). J lost 8 bases, V lost 4 bases, and 8 bases had no gene match. The CDR3 loop spans 14 amino acids. As DNA, the CDR3 is TGTGCCAGTAGTACCCAGACTAGCCTGCATGAGCAGTTCTTC. Translation gives CASSTQTSLHEQFF.

This clone was observed once. J is TRBJ2-7 and V is TRBV19; 9 bases agree with TRBD1. The length of the CDR3 is 15 residues. V shed 6 bases and J 4 bases; nucleotides not matched to a gene: 10. CDR1 is LNHDA, CDR2 SQIVND, per germline (reference sequence). CDR3 nucleotides: TGTGCCAGTAGGATCCGGGACAGGGCCTCGTACGAGCAGTACTTC. This codes for CASRIRDRASYEQYF.

This rearrangement joins TRBV28 to TRBJ2-1; 9 nucleotides align to TRBD2. The CDR3 is 16 amino acids. Per germline, CDR1 MDHEN and CDR2 SYDVKM. V dropped 5 bases and J dropped 6; count of bases not matched to a gene: 11. The CDR3: CASSALGRGGSNEQFF. CDR3 in DNA: TGTGCCAGCAGTGCCCTCGGGCGGGGGGGGTCCAATGAGCAGTTCTTC.

The chain carries TRBV28 and TRBJ2-1; D possibly matches TRBD1 or TRBD2 (6 bases each). Trimming cost V 7 bases and J 2 bases, with 15 bases left between them. CDR1 and CDR2 from the germline V gene are MDHEN and SYDVKM. This CDR3 has 15 amino acids. CDR3 amino acids: CASTGGPFTYNEQFF. As DNA, the CDR3 is TGTGCCAGCACCGGGGGCCCTTTCACCTACAATGAGCAGTTCTTC.

This clone has only a few counts. This chain uses TRBV9 with TRBJ1-6, with a possible D match to TRBD1 (5 bases). Trimming took off 4 bases at V and 11 bases at J, with 22 bases between the two ends. Germline V gives CDR1 SGDLS, CDR2 YYNGEE. This CDR3 contains 16 residues. Here the CDR3 reads CASSPGQGDTTAPLHF. As DNA, the CDR3 is TGTGCCAGCAGCCCCGGTCAGGGTGATACCACCGCACCCCTCCACTTT.

The chain is built from TRBV4-1 and TRBJ1-1; D might be TRBD1 (6 bases). In germline, CDR1 is MGHRA, CDR2 YSYEKL. V dropped 0 bases and J dropped 4 bases, with 21 bases sitting between them. The length of the CDR3 is 18 residues. CDR3 loop: CASSQDSRPGAVGTEAFF. CDR3 DNA sequence: TGCGCCAGCAGCCAAGATTCACGTCCGGGGGCAGTGGGCACTGAAGCTTTCTTT.

This chain joins TRBV18 and TRBJ2-2; 9 bases line up with TRBD1. Germline V gives CDR1 KGHSH, CDR2 LQKENI. J lost 4 bases, V lost 3 bases, and 9 bases had no gene match. The CDR3 contains 17 residues. The CDR3 is CASSPLGQGTVTGELFF. The CDR3 DNA is TGTGCCAGCTCACCCCTCGGACAGGGGACTGTCACCGGGGAGCTGTTTTTT.